These 5 T cell receptor beta chains came from one sample sequenced in a study of T cells in Graves' hyperthyroidism and ophthalmopathy. TCR beta CDR3 sequences were amplified from RNA transcripts. The HTBI primer set was used in a first-round RT-PCR of the TCR CDR3. TCRdb re-analysed the multiplex PCR reads in MiXCR, keeping a single row per CDR3 protein. Here the sample spans a few hundred thousand distinct CDR3 sequences, around 45% being singletons. The material sequenced was peripheral blood or thyroid tissue (not recorded which). These receptors were taken from a woman between 18 and 29 years old with Graves' hyperthyroidism.

Remarks on this clonotype: This sequence may be a read error, since a much larger clone differs from it by one base. The chain is built from TRBV9 and TRBJ2-2; D is undetermined. The CDR3 loop spans 18 amino acids. Germline V gives CDR1 SGDLS, CDR2 YYNGEE. DNA of the CDR3: TGTGCCAGCATCGTAAATGCCGAGAGCGCCCCGAACACCGGGGAGCTGTTTTTT. Translating gives CASIVNAESAPNTGELFF. Full variable domain (remainder filled in from reference TRBV9 and TRBJ2-2): DSGVTQTPKHLITATGQRVTLRCSPRSGDLSVYWYQQSLDQGLQFLIQYYNGEERAKGNILERFSAQQFPDLHSELNLSSLELGDSALYFCASIVNAESAPNTGELFFGEGSRLTVL.

At least ten counts were recorded for this clonotype. The J gene is TRBJ1-2, the V gene TRBV27, with D perhaps TRBD1 (5 bases). The CDR3 is 14 amino acids. Germline loops: CDR1 MNHEY, CDR2 SMNVEV (reference sequence). Trimming took 6 bases from V and 4 from J, leaving 15 bases between them. The CDR3 loop reads CASSPGGAVYGYTF. CDR3 nucleotide sequence: TGTGCCAGCAGCCCGGGTGGGGCGGTCTATGGCTACACCTTC.

Ten or more counts support this clonotype. V gene TRBV7-2 combines with J gene TRBJ2-5; D is unclear. Trimming removed 3 bases at V and 2 bases at J, with 7 bases between. CDR3 length equals 13 residues. Germline V gene lookup returns CDR1 SGHTA and CDR2 FQGNSA. The CDR3 DNA is TGTGCCAGCAGCTTGCTGTTTCAAGAGACCCAGTACTTC. This translates into CASSLLFQETQYF.

Many counts were recorded for this clonotype. This chain joins TRBV7-2 and TRBJ1-2; D is possibly TRBD1 (5 bases). There are 15 residues in the CDR3. Trimming shortened V by 2 bases and J by 3 bases, and 13 bases separated the two germline ends. Germline V CDR1 and CDR2: SGHTA, FQGNSA. The CDR3 spells CASSLTVDSYYGYTF. For the CDR3, the DNA is TGTGCCAGCAGCTTAACCGTTGACAGTTACTATGGCTACACCTTC.

Worth noting for this clonotype: It may be a read error: a sequence one base away is much more abundant. The V call is TRBV13, the J call TRBJ2-5; 8 positions match TRBD1. Trimming removed 5 bases from V and 4 bases from J; junction bases left unmatched: 9. CDR3 length: 15 amino acids. CDR1 is PRHDT, CDR2 FYEKMQ, per germline (reference sequence). Written as DNA, the CDR3 is TGTGCCAGCAGCCCCCGGGACAGGATGGGAGAGACCCAGTACTTC. This codes for CASSPRDRMGETQYF.